This TCR beta chain comes out of a study of HIV-infected patients and healthy controls. The repertoire came from unfractionated whole blood and reflected all unsorted peripheral T cells. V was clipped by 5 bases and J by 4 bases, with 26 bases between them. CDR1 and CDR2 (germline): SEHNR, FQNEAQ (reference sequence). This CDR3 is built from 19 residues. Only a few counts were recorded for this clonotype. Reverse transcription used around 540 ng RNA and constant-region primers for alpha and beta. Separate chain-specific third strand synthesis with multiplexing indices produced the alpha and beta libraries. TCRdb re-called the 5' RACE reads through MiXCR, storing one row per CDR3 protein. The sample lists approximately 14,000 distinct CDR3 sequences; more than 8.5% were seen once.

The gene calls are TRBV7-9 and TRBJ2-2; either TRBD1 or TRBD2 may fit D (6 bases each). The sequence was obtained from an adult in good health. The sample consisted of blood. The CDR3 region is CASSPPGGPRTTLTGELFF. CDR3 sequence (DNA): TGTGCCAGCAGCCCACCCGGGGGCCCGCGAACAACACTCACCGGGGAGCTGTTTTTT.